The 15 T cell receptor beta chains listed next were all sequenced from one sample in a study of blood T cells in healthy people across ages. A second about 7 to 12 cycle PCR used barcoded and J-beta primers. TCRdb itself ran the 5' RACE reads through MiXCR, one entry per CDR3 protein. The table lists about 1.4 million distinct CDR3 sequences, 59% of them singletons. The sequenced sample was blood. Source of these receptors: a man aged 18 to 29 in good health.

In regard to this clonotype: One end of the junction does not line up with germline, which may come from a read error. The chain recombines TRBV5-1 with TRBJ1-1; 7 nucleotides line up with TRBD1. The CDR3 length is 15 residues. Germline CDR1 SGHRS, CDR2 YFSETQ. The CDR3 sequence: CASSLRTGENTEAFF. The CDR3 bases are TGTGCCAGCAGCTTACGAACAGGGGAGAACACTGAAGCTTTCTTT.

On this clonotype: One junction end disagrees with the germline gene, perhaps due to a read error. This chain links TRBV28 with TRBJ1-6; no firm D call. The CDR3 is 15 amino acids. CDR1 and CDR2 from the germline V gene are MDHEN and SYDVKM. The CDR3 is CAGSQTGIESSPLHF. The CDR3 coding sequence is TGTGCCGGCAGTCAGACCGGCATTGAGAGTTCACCCCTCCACTTT. The full variable domain, with the rest looked up from reference TRBV28 and TRBJ1-6, is DVKVTQSSRYLVKRTGEKVFLECVQDMDHENMFWYRQDPGLGLRLIYFSYDVKMKEKGDIPEGYSVSREKKERFSLILESASTNQTSMYLCAGSQTGIESSPLHFGNGTRLTVT.

J is TRBJ2-1 and V is TRBV4-3; maybe TRBD1 (6 bases). The germline V gene encodes CDR1 LGHNA and CDR2 YSLEER. V lost 4 bases to trimming and J lost 3 bases, with 16 bases between them. There are 16 residues in the CDR3. CDR3 DNA: TGCGCCAGCAGCCTCTGGGACATATCTAACTACAATGAGCAGTTCTTC. It specifies CASSLWDISNYNEQFF.

This rearrangement joins TRBV7-9 to TRBJ2-5; 7 positions match TRBD1. The end of the DNA fits TRBJ2-7 better, so the J call may be wrong. There are 16 residues in the CDR3. CDR1 SEHNR and CDR2 FQNEAQ come from the germline V gene (reference sequence). Here the CDR3 reads CASSLDKTGNTYEQYF. In nucleotides, the CDR3 is TGTGCCAGCAGCTTAGATAAGACAGGGAATACCTACGAGCAGTACTTC.

The chain has TRBV20-1 and TRBJ1-2; maybe TRBD1 (5 bases). From germline, CDR1 is DFQATT and CDR2 SNEGSKA (reference sequence). With 3 bases removed from V and 8 bases from J, the gap between germline ends came to 13 bases. The CDR3 sequence is 12 residues long. The CDR3: CSASVRGGGYTF. Written as DNA, the CDR3 is TGCAGTGCTAGCGTCCGTGGGGGAGGCTACACCTTC.

This sequence joins TRBV20-1 and TRBJ1-4, with TRBD1 matching over 7 bases. The J segment lost 5 bases and the V segment lost 5 bases, leaving 5 bases of the junction unmatched. This CDR3 comprises 13 residues. The germline CDR1 and CDR2 sequences are DFQATT and SNEGSKA (reference sequence). The CDR3 DNA reads TGCAGTGCTGCGGGACAGAACAATGAAAAACTGTTTTTT. Translation: CSAAGQNNEKLFF.

A remark on this clonotype: One end of the junction is discordant with germline, which a read error may explain. The chain uses TRBV10-3 and TRBJ2-5; 10 bases align to TRBD1. Germline CDR1 reads ENHRY; CDR2 reads SYGVKD. CDR3 size: 14 residues. The CDR3 nucleotides read TGTGCCATCAGTTCCGGGACAGGGGAAGAGACCCAGTATTTC. The encoded protein is CAISSGTGEETQYF.

This sequence joins TRBV11-2 and TRBJ2-5; D unclear. The length of the CDR3 is 14 residues. Germline CDR1 reads SGHAT; CDR2 reads FQNNGV. Between the trimmed V and J ends, which lost 3 bases and 11 bases, there was a span of 19 bases. CDR3: CASSFSRRPEWQYF. CDR3 nucleotides: TGTGCCAGCAGCTTTAGTCGACGTCCTGAGTGGCAGTACTTC.

The V call is TRBV11-2, the J call TRBJ2-5; tentative D call: TRBD1 (5 bases). V dropped 0 bases and J dropped 5 bases, with 13 bases sitting between them. CDR1 SGHAT and CDR2 FQNNGV come from the germline V gene. The CDR3 sequence is 15 residues long. In DNA, the CDR3 is TGTGCCAGCAGCTTAGATAGGGGCCTAGGGGAGACCCAGTACTTC. Encoded protein: CASSLDRGLGETQYF. Combining the CDR3 with reference TRBV11-2 and TRBJ2-5 gives the whole variable domain EAGVAQSPRYKIIEKRQSVAFWCNPISGHATLYWYQQILGQGPKLLIQFQNNGVVDDSQLPKDRFSAERLKGVDSTLKIQPAKLEDSAVYLCASSLDRGLGETQYFGPGTRLLVL.

The chain joins TRBV4-1 to TRBJ2-7; 8 bases match TRBD2. Losses at the gene ends were 0 bases for V and 3 bases for J; bases not matched to a gene: 10. The CDR3 totals 17 residues. From germline, CDR1 is MGHRA and CDR2 YSYEKL. This CDR3 is CASSQDSGLGRSYEQYF. The CDR3 DNA reads TGCGCCAGCAGCCAAGATTCGGGACTAGGACGGAGCTACGAGCAGTACTTC.

V gene TRBV15 combines with J gene TRBJ2-3; 11 bases agree with TRBD1. The germline gives CDR1 LNHNV, CDR2 YYDKDF (reference sequence). The junction had 4 bases not matched to a gene; V was cut back by 0 bases and J by 5 bases. CDR3 length: 16 amino acids. DNA for the CDR3: TGTGCCACCAGCAGAGATCCAGGGACAGGGGGAGATACGCAGTATTTT. This gives the protein CATSRDPGTGGDTQYF.

The V gene is TRBV4-1, the J gene TRBJ1-1; 7 nucleotides match TRBD1. Germline values: CDR1 MGHRA, CDR2 YSYEKL. V lost 2 bases, J lost 10 bases, and 10 bases stayed unmatched. The CDR3 spans 14 residues. The CDR3 DNA is TGCGCCAGCAGCCAAATAACAGGGGTTAACGGAGCTTTCTTT. It is translated as CASSQITGVNGAFF.

In this sample, this clonotype turned up a few times. The CDR3 sequence: CSVEAQTGSTEAFF. DNA of the CDR3: TGCAGCGTTGAAGCTCAGACAGGGAGCACTGAAGCTTTCTTT. The V call is TRBV29-1, the J call TRBJ1-1; 7 bases align to TRBD1. V gave up 1 base and J gave up 4 bases; unmatched junction bases: 6. This CDR3 has 14 residues. Germline V gene data show CDR1 as SQVTM and CDR2 as ANQGSEA.

The chain recombines TRBV7-6 with TRBJ2-7, with 9 nucleotides matching TRBD2. There are 16 residues in the CDR3. Germline loops: CDR1 SGHVS, CDR2 FNYEAQ. J lost 4 bases, V lost 5 bases, and 12 bases had no gene match. The CDR3 DNA reads as TGTGCCAGCAGCCGAGATAGCGGGAGTTTAGGGTACGAGCAGTACTTC. This gives the protein CASSRDSGSLGYEQYF. The whole variable domain, filled in from reference TRBV7-6 and TRBJ2-7, reads GAGVSQSPRYKVTKRGQDVALRCDPISGHVSLYWYRQALGQGPEFLTYFNYEAQQDKSGLPNDRFSAERPEGSISTLTIQRTEQRDSAMYRCASSRDSGSLGYEQYFGPGTRLTVT.

A note on this clonotype: The germline gene is not matched at one end of the junction; a read error may be the cause. The chain joins TRBV7-7 to TRBJ2-5; D uncertain. This CDR3 contains 15 residues. Germline V gene lookup returns CDR1 SSHAT and CDR2 FNYEAQ (reference sequence). DNA of the CDR3: TGTGCTAGCAGCTTAGGTGCGGTTAGACAAGAGGCCCAGTACTTC. It specifies CASSLGAVRQEAQYF.